What follows are 32 T cell receptor beta chains derived from one specimen sequenced in a study of beta chain features in type 1 diabetes. Study results and limitations: Type 1 diabetes patients had TCRB CDR3s that were shorter (moderately but significantly so) in all four CD4+ subsets.

Their antigens are not known. The study reverse transcribed the entire isolated RNA, so it sequenced expressed TCRB transcripts. The table came from immunoSEQ multiplex PCR; TCRdb's copy has only in-frame clones and leaves some out. The table has about 120,000 clones, around 17% seen once. Sequencing was done on a sample of central memory CD4+ T cells from blood. The receptors stem from a man aged 30 to 45 with type 1 diabetes.

The V gene is TRBV11-2, the J gene TRBJ2-7, with D hard to call. The CDR3 has 13 residues. V was clipped by 4 bases and J by 4 bases, with 11 bases between them. Germline assignment: CDR1 SGHAT and CDR2 FQNNGV. The CDR3 spells CASSSYVNYEQYF. CDR3 DNA sequence: TGTGCCAGCAGCTCATACGTCAATTACGAGCAGTACTTC.

This clone showed up many times. This chain uses TRBV19 with TRBJ1-5; 9 bases fit TRBD1. V shed 7 bases and J 0 bases; nucleotides not matched to a gene: 7. CDR1 is LNHDA and CDR2 is SQIVND in the germline V gene (reference sequence). The CDR3 extends over 16 amino acids. The CDR3 reads CASTPRTGDSNQPQHF. The DNA for the CDR3 is TGTGCCAGTACCCCCAGGACAGGGGATAGCAATCAGCCCCAGCATTTT.

The chain couples TRBV4-2 to TRBJ2-3; D tentatively reads TRBD1 or TRBD2 (5 bases each). Germline CDR1 is LGHNA and CDR2 is YNFKEQ. Trimming stripped 1 base from V and 3 bases from J, with 11 bases between. The CDR3 length is 15 residues. CDR3 residues: CASSQVPGSTDTQYF. In nucleotides, the CDR3 is TGTGCCAGCAGCCAAGTTCCAGGGAGTACAGATACGCAGTATTTT.

The sample holds a few counts of this clone. The V call is TRBV7-9, the J call TRBJ2-7, with TRBD1 identical over 7 bases. CDR3 size: 13 residues. V lost 5 bases and J lost 4; bases outside the gene matches: 5. Looked up from germline, CDR1 is SEHNR and CDR2 is FQNEAQ (reference sequence). CDR3 sequence: CASSDRTGYEQYF. CDR3 coding DNA: TGTGCCAGCAGCGACCGGACAGGATACGAGCAGTACTTC.

The chain recombines TRBV29-1 with TRBJ2-5; TRBD2 matches at 7 bases. The germline CDR1 and CDR2 sequences are SQVTM and ANQGSEA. The V gene end was trimmed by 6 bases and the J gene end by 2 bases; junction bases not matched to a gene: 6. The CDR3 consists of 13 residues. DNA of the CDR3: TGCAGCGTCGCCGGGGGGACTCAAGAGACCCAGTACTTC. Its translation: CSVAGGTQETQYF.

A few counts support this clone. Mismatch with germline at one junction end may stem from a read error. The DNA of the CDR3 is TGCAGCGCTGAAGTAGGGGCGGCAGATACGCAGTATTTT. Protein: CSAEVGAADTQYF. V and J are TRBV29-1 and TRBJ2-3, with a tentative D call TRBD1 (5 bases). Germline lookup yields CDR1 SQVTM and CDR2 ANQGSEA. The CDR3 extends over 13 amino acids.

The rearrangement uses TRBV9 and TRBJ1-2, with 8 bases matching TRBD1. The CDR3 is 13 amino acids. The germline V gene encodes CDR1 SGDLS and CDR2 YYNGEE. The V gene end was trimmed by 0 bases and the J gene end by 8 bases; junction bases not matched to a gene: 3. CDR3 region: CASSVEGDRGYTF. The CDR3 region has the DNA TGTGCCAGCAGCGTAGAAGGGGACAGGGGCTACACCTTC.

This clone has just a few counts. The V and J genes are TRBV18 and TRBJ2-5, with D perhaps matching TRBD2 (5 bases). The CDR3 loop spans 14 amino acids. CDR1 and CDR2 from the germline V gene are KGHSH and LQKENI. V was cut by 2 bases and J by 1 base, with 8 bases left in between. The CDR3 bases are TGTGCCAGCTCACCAGGAGCGGCCCAAGAGACCCAGTACTTC. Translated, it gives CASSPGAAQETQYF.

CDR3 nucleotides: TGTGCCAGCAGCTTAGAGAGGCTAGCTGGCTACACCTTC. Its protein product is CASSLERLAGYTF. The rearrangement uses TRBV7-9 and TRBJ1-2; no firm D call. The CDR3 totals 13 residues. Trimming removed 1 base at V and 7 bases at J, with 10 bases between. Looked up from germline, CDR1 is SEHNR and CDR2 is FQNEAQ (reference sequence).

Only a few counts were recorded for this clone. The J gene is TRBJ1-4, the V gene TRBV7-2, with D unclear. The V gene lost 5 bases and the J gene lost 2 bases, with 12 bases spanning the gap. This CDR3 is built from 15 residues. From germline, CDR1 is SGHTA and CDR2 FQGNSA. CDR3 DNA: TGTGCCAGCAGCCTAGTGTCGGGGACTAATGAAAAACTGTTTTTT. This codes for CASSLVSGTNEKLFF.

The rearrangement uses TRBV4-2 and TRBJ2-3, with a weak D call TRBD1 (5 bases). The ends were cut back, 0 bases at V and 7 bases at J, with 11 bases in the middle. The V gene's germline CDR1 is LGHNA and CDR2 YNFKEQ. CDR3 length: 14 residues. CDR3 in DNA: TGTGCCAGCAGCCAAGACAGGGCAGAAAATACGCAGTATTTT. Amino acids: CASSQDRAENTQYF.

This clone occurred a few times. The chain carries TRBV30 and TRBJ2-2, with D uncertain. The CDR3 extends over 15 amino acids. V lost 0 bases and J lost 0, with 8 bases in between. Germline V CDR1 and CDR2: GTSNPN, SVGIG (reference sequence). DNA of the CDR3: TGTGCCTGGAGTGTTTGGCGGTCGAACACCGGGGAGCTGTTTTTT. This translates into CAWSVWRSNTGELFF.

The genes are TRBV7-9 and TRBJ1-2, with D perhaps matching TRBD1 (6 bases). This CDR3 spans 14 amino acids. V dropped 0 bases and J dropped 6 bases, with 11 bases sitting between them. Germline V gene sequence: CDR1 SEHNR, CDR2 FQNEAQ (reference sequence). CDR3 nucleotides: TGTGCCAGCAGCTTAGCCCAGGACAGAGATGGCTACACCTTC. Its protein product is CASSLAQDRDGYTF.

The V gene is TRBV13, the J gene TRBJ1-2; tentatively, D is TRBD1 (6 bases). V lost 7 bases, J lost 7 bases, and 16 bases lay in between. The length of the CDR3 is 13 residues. Germline CDR1 PRHDT, CDR2 FYEKMQ (reference sequence). The CDR3 nucleotides are TGTGCCAGCACTAAGGGGGGCGCTGGTGGCTACACCTTC. Protein: CASTKGGAGGYTF.

This clone appeared many times. This chain links TRBV6-1 with TRBJ2-1; 8 positions match TRBD2. CDR1 MNHNS and CDR2 SASEGT come from the germline V gene. The CDR3 loop spans 16 amino acids. Trimming at V came to 1 base and at J to 5 bases, leaving 7 bases not matched to a gene. As DNA, the CDR3 is TGTGCCAGCAGTGAAGGCCCGGGCGGGGGGCACAATGAGCAGTTCTTC. As protein: CASSEGPGGGHNEQFF.

The chain joins TRBV6-5 to TRBJ1-2; D is uncertain. Deletions cut 6 bases from V and 0 bases from J, with 11 bases between. From germline, CDR1 is MNHEY and CDR2 SVGAGI. The length of the CDR3 is 14 residues. This CDR3 reads CASRPTETNYGYTF. For the CDR3, the DNA is TGTGCCAGCAGACCAACAGAGACTAACTATGGCTACACCTTC.

Only one count was recorded for this clone. This chain joins TRBV10-3 and TRBJ2-1; D gene ambiguous. The V end was cut by 10 bases, the J end by 7 bases, with 23 bases between. CDR1 is ENHRY and CDR2 is SYGVKD in the germline V gene. The CDR3 consists of 15 residues. The CDR3 DNA follows: TGTGCCAGCTCTAGACCGGGCCCCGTGGGGAATGAGCAGTTCTTC. Encoded protein: CASSRPGPVGNEQFF.

About this clone: This same CDR3 is encoded by further DNA sequences in the sample. V gene TRBV5-1 combines with J gene TRBJ2-5; the D gene is possibly TRBD1 (6 bases). The CDR3 length is 13 residues. V lost 4 bases and J lost 2, with 9 bases in between. From germline, CDR1 is SGHRS and CDR2 YFSETQ. As DNA, the CDR3 is TGCGCCAGCAGCACGGGACAACAAGAGACCCAGTACTTC. Translation gives CASSTGQQETQYF. The variable domain in full, with the rest retrieved from reference TRBV5-1 and TRBJ2-5, is KAGVTQTPRYLIKTRGQQVTLSCSPISGHRSVSWYQQTPGQGLQFLFEYFSETQRNKGNFPGRFSGRQFSNSRSEMNVSTLELGDSALYLCASSTGQQETQYFGPGTRLLVL.

This clone was detected many times. CDR3 region: CASSVVPAGRGTDTQYF. CDR3 DNA: TGTGCCAGCAGCGTAGTCCCAGCGGGGAGGGGCACAGATACGCAGTATTTT. The genes are TRBV9 and TRBJ2-3; TRBD2 agrees at 7 bases. This CDR3 region has 17 residues. The V gene's germline CDR1 is SGDLS and CDR2 YYNGEE. J was trimmed by 1 base and V by 0 bases; bases with no gene match: 8.

The table lists this clone with a few counts. This chain uses TRBV30 with TRBJ1-5; the D is unclear. In germline, CDR1 is GTSNPN, CDR2 SVGIG (reference sequence). This CDR3 has 13 residues. V shed 0 bases and J shed 5 bases, with 8 bases lying between them. CDR3 sequence reads: CAWSVREDQPQHF. The CDR3 DNA reads TGTGCCTGGAGTGTACGGGAGGATCAGCCCCAGCATTTT.

There are a few counts of this clone. This chain uses TRBV7-2 with TRBJ2-1; no clear D gene. The germline V gene encodes CDR1 SGHTA and CDR2 FQGNSA. The germline V and J ends were trimmed by 1 base and 6 bases, with 7 bases remaining between them. The CDR3 loop spans 13 amino acids. CDR3 in amino acids: CASSLESGNEQFF. CDR3 DNA: TGTGCCAGCAGCTTAGAATCCGGCAATGAGCAGTTCTTC.

Only a few counts were recorded for this clone. The V call is TRBV9, the J call TRBJ1-2; 7 nucleotides agree with TRBD1. Germline V lookup: CDR1 SGDLS, CDR2 YYNGEE. CDR3 length: 16 residues. Trimming removed 2 bases from V and 4 bases from J; junction bases left unmatched: 11. CDR3 in amino acids: CASSVDPGGTVYGYTF. The CDR3 nucleotides read TGTGCCAGCAGCGTCGACCCTGGCGGGACAGTCTATGGCTACACCTTC.

V gene TRBV10-3 combines with J gene TRBJ1-1; 8 bases align to TRBD1. Per the germline V gene, CDR1 is ENHRY and CDR2 is SYGVKD. Germline trimming cut 6 bases from V and 5 bases from J; bases unmatched to any gene: 8. CDR3 length equals 14 residues. The CDR3 DNA follows: TGTGCCATCAGGTCGACAGGGGATCTGACTGAAGCTTTCTTT. The encoded protein is CAIRSTGDLTEAFF.

This clone was seen only a few times. The gene calls are TRBV2 and TRBJ1-2; D ambiguous. Between the trimmed V and J ends, which lost 1 base and 0 bases, there was a span of 6 bases. The CDR3 has 14 amino acids. Per germline, CDR1 SNHLY and CDR2 FYNNEI. CDR3 DNA: TGTGCCAGCAGTGAAGACTCAACTAACTATGGCTACACCTTC. Translating gives CASSEDSTNYGYTF.

The chain carries TRBV7-9 and TRBJ1-3; a possible D gene is TRBD1 (6 bases). CDR3 size: 13 residues. Germline V CDR1 and CDR2: SEHNR, FQNEAQ (reference sequence). Trimming took 4 bases from V and 11 from J, leaving 15 bases between them. The CDR3 protein is CASSWDLRGPIYF. CDR3 DNA sequence: TGTGCCAGCAGCTGGGACCTCAGGGGCCCCATATATTTT. Filled out from reference TRBV7-9 and TRBJ1-3, the complete variable domain reads DTGVSQNPRHKITKRGQNVTFRCDPISEHNRLYWYRQTLGQGPEFLTYFQNEAQLEKSRLLSDRFSAERPKGSFSTLEIQRTEQGDSAMYLCASSWDLRGPIYFGEGSWLTVV.

This clone came up a few times. The chain has TRBV7-9 and TRBJ2-1; no reliable D call. Germline CDR1 SEHNR, CDR2 FQNEAQ (reference sequence). The ends were cut back, 3 bases at V and 3 bases at J, with 6 bases in the middle. There are 13 residues in the CDR3. CDR3 DNA: TGTGCCAGCAGCTTGACCCTCTACAATGAGCAGTTCTTC. It yields the protein CASSLTLYNEQFF.

The CDR3 sequence: CSIRVGGSPGGEAFF. Written as DNA, the CDR3 is TGCAGCATCCGGGTTGGGGGATCCCCTGGGGGTGAAGCTTTCTTT. The chain uses TRBV29-1 and TRBJ1-1; D may be TRBD1 (5 bases). V lost 8 bases, J lost 7 bases, and 26 bases lay in between. The CDR3 is 15 residues long. CDR1 SQVTM and CDR2 ANQGSEA come from the germline V gene.

This clone has just a few counts. J is TRBJ2-7 and V is TRBV9; unclear D gene. Germline assignment: CDR1 SGDLS and CDR2 YYNGEE. The CDR3 consists of 12 residues. V lost 4 bases and J 2 bases, leaving 7 bases between the germline ends. In DNA form, the CDR3 reads TGTGCCAGCAGCCCTGGAGCCTACGAGCAGTACTTC. Its translation: CASSPGAYEQYF.

The chain uses TRBV7-2 and TRBJ1-3, with D tentatively TRBD1 (5 bases). CDR1 is SGHTA, CDR2 FQGNSA, per germline. This CDR3 comprises 14 residues. V shed 6 bases and J shed 4 bases, with 13 bases lying between them. CDR3 in amino acids: CASRVTGGGNTIYF. In DNA, the CDR3 is TGTGCCAGCAGAGTAACAGGAGGCGGAAACACCATATATTTT.

The V call is TRBV7-8, the J call TRBJ2-3; 8 nucleotides match TRBD1. The V gene's germline CDR1 is SGHVS and CDR2 FQNEAQ. The CDR3 spans 14 residues. V was pared by 5 bases and J by 2 bases, with 3 bases of the junction left unmatched. The CDR3: CASSQGQVTDTQYF. The CDR3 bases are TGTGCCAGCAGCCAGGGACAGGTCACAGATACGCAGTATTTT.

The chain combines TRBV18 with TRBJ1-2; D ambiguous. CDR1 KGHSH and CDR2 LQKENI come from the germline V gene. The CDR3 consists of 13 residues. V lost 2 bases, J lost 2 bases, and 6 bases lay in between. CDR3 amino acids: CASSPTGNYGYTF. CDR3 in DNA: TGTGCCAGCTCACCAACGGGGAACTATGGCTACACCTTC.

The CDR3 nucleotides are TGTGCCTGGAGTGTACTTGGGTCCCCAGATACGCAGTATTTT. Translation gives CAWSVLGSPDTQYF. The chain couples TRBV30 to TRBJ2-3; D gene uncertain. The CDR3 loop spans 14 amino acids. Trimming removed 0 bases at V and 4 bases at J, with 11 bases between. Looked up from germline, CDR1 is GTSNPN and CDR2 is SVGIG (reference sequence).